A selection of T cell receptor beta chains follows, all from one sample in a study of Ad26.COV2.S vaccination and SARS-CoV-2 variants. Sequencing was performed with immunoSEQ multiplex PCR; in TCRdb, only in-frame clones are kept and a portion is missing. Among over 250,000 clones, over 75% were seen once, and the ten largest hold 2.5% to 3.5%. The sample here was peripheral blood, taken in a trial of Ad26.COV2.S vaccine versus placebo. The receptors derive from a person between 18 and 59 years old who received the Ad26.COV2.S COVID-19 vaccine or a placebo. Both conserved end residues are part of each CDR3. The order of the fields is V gene, clone size, J gene, D gene, CDR3 DNA, CDR3 protein. A D gene is named only where the DNA matches it firmly. Some rows have no size entry. The others give once, few or many, or a class for an expanded clone.

TRBV29-1	-	TRBJ1-1	-	TGCAGCGTTGTTGCATGGGACACTGAAGCTTTCTTT	CSVVAWDTEAFF
TRBV12-3/TRBV12-4	-	TRBJ2-2	-	TGTGCCAGCAGTTTATTGCTGACCGGGGAGCTGTTTTTT	CASSLLLTGELFF
TRBV11-2	-	TRBJ1-1	TRBD1	TGTGCCAGCAGCTACCGACAGGGGGCTACGAACACTGAAGCTTTCTTT	CASSYRQGATNTEAFF
TRBV6-5	-	TRBJ1-4	TRBD1	TGTGCCAGCAGCCTGGACAGGAATAATGAAAAACTGTTTTTT	CASSLDRNNEKLFF
TRBV5-1	-	TRBJ2-3	TRBD1	TGCGCCAGCAGAGACAGGGTGGGAGATACGCAGTATTTT	CASRDRVGDTQYF
TRBV4-2	-	TRBJ2-4	-	TGTGCCAGCAGCCGCATCTCCGCGGGGGCTACGGGTGGCATTCAGTACTTC	CASSRISAGATGGIQYF
TRBV12-5	-	TRBJ1-5	TRBD1	TGTGCTAGTGCCAGGACAGGAGTCGAAGGTCAGCCCCAGCATTTT	CASARTGVEGQPQHF
TRBV5-5	-	TRBJ1-3	-	TGTGCCAGCAGCCCATTAGGGGGAAACACCATATATTTT	CASSPLGGNTIYF
TRBV5-1	-	TRBJ1-4	-	TGCGCCAGCAGCTTGGGGGCTCAGGGTGCTAATGAAAAACTGTTTTTT	CASSLGAQGANEKLFF
TRBV29-1	-	TRBJ2-7	TRBD1	TGCAGCGTTGATACCGGACAGGGTCTCTCCTACGAGCAGTACTTC	CSVDTGQGLSYEQYF
TRBV20-1	-	TRBJ2-1	TRBD1	TGCAGTGCTAGTACAGGGGATTACAATGAGCAGTTCTTC	CSASTGDYNEQFF
TRBV7-8	-	TRBJ1-2	-	TGTGCCAGCAGCGACGGGACGGACAACTATGGCTACACCTTC	CASSDGTDNYGYTF
TRBV6-1	-	TRBJ1-5	-	TGTGCCAGCAGTGAAGCGCGAGGGAAGCCGAGCAATCAGCCCCAGCATTTT	CASSEARGKPSNQPQHF
TRBV11-2	-	TRBJ2-3	-	TGTGCCAGCAGCTTAGTATGGGCGGTGGATACGCAGTATTTT	CASSLVWAVDTQYF
TRBV18	-	TRBJ1-3	-	TGTGCCAGCTCACCCTCAGCGGACACCATATATTTT	CASSPSADTIYF
TRBV30	-	TRBJ2-5	-	TGTGCCTGGGGGACCGAAGAGACCCAGTACTTC	CAWGTEETQYF
TRBV10-3	-	TRBJ1-1	TRBD1	TGTGCCATCAGGACCGGGACAGGCAACACTGAAGCTTTCTTT	CAIRTGTGNTEAFF
TRBV4-1	few	TRBJ2-1	TRBD2	TGCGCCAGCAGCCTTGGCCTAAGCGGGACCCGAAGGGAGCAGTTCTTC	CASSLGLSGTRREQFF
TRBV5-1	once	TRBJ2-5	-	TGCGCCAGCAGCCGTGGACAGCAAGAGACCCAGTACTTC	CASSRGQQETQYF
TRBV11-2	-	TRBJ2-2	-	TGTGCCAGCAGCCTAGCTTCCGCCTCGGGCACCGGGGAGCTGTTTTTT	CASSLASASGTGELFF
TRBV2	-	TRBJ2-3	TRBD2	TGTGCCAGCAGTGAGGACCCGACTAGCGTACGCACAGATACGCAGTATTTT	CASSEDPTSVRTDTQYF
TRBV4-1	few	TRBJ1-1	-	TGCGCCAGCAGCCAAGTGGGCAGGGGAGGAGAAGCTTTCTTT	CASSQVGRGGEAFF
TRBV11-2	-	TRBJ2-3	-	TGTGCCAGCAGCTTGGGGACTAGCACAGATACGCAGTATTTT	CASSLGTSTDTQYF
TRBV5-6	once	TRBJ1-3	-	TGTGCCAGCAGCTTGGCCGGGGCATTGGGCGGAAACACCATATATTTT	CASSLAGALGGNTIYF
TRBV2	-	TRBJ2-7	TRBD2	TGTGCCAGCAGTAGCCAGCGGGGGGGCTACGAGCAGTACTTC	CASSSQRGGYEQYF
TRBV6-2/TRBV6-3	once	TRBJ2-1	TRBD1	TGTGCCAGCAGCCAAGGGACAGGGGGATTCTTC	CASSQGTGGFF
TRBV5-1	-	TRBJ1-5	-	TGCGCCAGCAGCACGGGGGGCGTTGGGCAGCCCCAGCATTTT	CASSTGGVGQPQHF
TRBV9	-	TRBJ1-2	-	TGTGCCAGCAGCTCCCGGACAGCGTATACCTTC	CASSSRTAYTF
TRBV6-5	-	TRBJ1-2	-	TGTGCCAGCAGTTACTCACCCGGGCGGGGCTACACCTTC	CASSYSPGRGYTF
TRBV7-2	-	TRBJ2-7	-	TGTGCCAGCAGCTTAGATAGCGGAACCTACGAGCAGTACTTC	CASSLDSGTYEQYF
TRBV19	-	TRBJ2-3	TRBD2	TGTGCCAGTAGTAGATTCCAGGGGAGCCTAGCGGGGGGGCCGGTCACAGATACGCAGTATTTT	CASSRFQGSLAGGPVTDTQYF
TRBV5-1	-	TRBJ2-3	-	TGCGCCAGCAGGGAAACAGGGTTTTATACGCAGTATTTT	CASRETGFYTQYF
TRBV5-1	-	TRBJ2-1	-	TGCGCCAGCAGCTCCGAAATAACTAGTCAGCAGTTCTTC	CASSSEITSQQFF
TRBV7-6	many	TRBJ2-7	TRBD2	TGTGCCAGCAGCCCGACGCGAGGACTAGCGGGGGTCTACGAGCAGTACTTC	CASSPTRGLAGVYEQYF
TRBV10-2	few	TRBJ1-2	-	TGCGCCAGCAGTTTAACCCCAGGGAGCTTTTACTATGGCTACACCTTC	CASSLTPGSFYYGYTF
TRBV29-1	-	TRBJ2-7	TRBD1	TGCAGCGTGACACCGGGACAGGCATACGAGCAGTACTTC	CSVTPGQAYEQYF
TRBV12-3/TRBV12-4	once	TRBJ1-4	-	TGTGCCAGCAGCCTGAGGGACGAGGAAAAACTGTTTTTT	CASSLRDEEKLFF
TRBV30	-	TRBJ2-6	TRBD1	TGTGCCTGTCGACAGGGGGGTAGCTCTGGGGCCAACGTCCTGACTTTC	CACRQGGSSGANVLTF
TRBV7-2	-	TRBJ2-2	TRBD1	TGTGCCAGCAGCTTAGTGTTTGGGGACAGGGGGTACACCGGGGAGCTGTTTTTT	CASSLVFGDRGYTGELFF
TRBV5-4	-	TRBJ1-1	-	TGTGCCAGCAGCCGTAAGACAGAGCGGACTGAAGCTTTCTTT	CASSRKTERTEAFF
TRBV6-5	-	TRBJ1-4	-	TGTGCCAGCAGTTACTCGCAGGGGAAGTTTAATGAAAAACTGTTTTTT	CASSYSQGKFNEKLFF
TRBV6-5	-	TRBJ1-1	TRBD1	TGTGCCAGCAGCACAGGGGGCGCCGACACTGAAGCTTTCTTT	CASSTGGADTEAFF
TRBV12-5	-	TRBJ2-6	TRBD1	TGTGCTAGTGACCTTCCAGGGGGCGCTGGGGCCAACGTCCTGACTTTC	CASDLPGGAGANVLTF
TRBV27	-	TRBJ2-1	-	TGTGCCAGCAGTTTCACCCCCCCATGGGGGGATGAGCAGTTCTTC	CASSFTPPWGDEQFF
TRBV2	-	TRBJ1-5	TRBD1	TGTGCCAGCAAGGGGACAGGGGGCAATCAGCCCCAGCATTTT	CASKGTGGNQPQHF
TRBV6-5	-	TRBJ2-5	-	TGTGCCAGCAGTCAGAGCTGGCCGAATACCCAGTACTTC	CASSQSWPNTQYF
TRBV7-9	-	TRBJ1-2	-	TGTGCCAGCAGCTTAGCGTTGGGGAGTTACTATGGCTACACCTTC	CASSLALGSYYGYTF
TRBV11-2	-	TRBJ2-1	-	TGTGCCAGCAGCCCTAGTTCCACTGAGCAGTTCTTC	CASSPSSTEQFF
TRBV6-6	-	TRBJ2-1	-	TGTGCCAGCAGTTACTCTGGACGGCCCTACAATGAGCAGTTCTTC	CASSYSGRPYNEQFF
TRBV4-3	-	TRBJ1-1	TRBD1	TGCGCCAGCAGCCACCAGGGGGTCGGCACTGAAGCTTTCTTT	CASSHQGVGTEAFF
TRBV6-5	-	TRBJ2-3	-	TGTGCCAGCAGTTACGCCCTCCGAGGAAGCACAGATACGCAGTATTTT	CASSYALRGSTDTQYF
TRBV7-8	-	TRBJ1-2	TRBD1	TGTGCCAGCAGCCCCGACAGGGTTTATGGCTACACCTTC	CASSPDRVYGYTF
TRBV11-2	-	TRBJ1-1	-	TGTGCCAGCAGCTTTGGACTCCGGGGCACTGAAGCTTTCTTT	CASSFGLRGTEAFF
TRBV11-2	-	TRBJ1-1	-	TGTGCCAGCAGCTCCCGGGGGGACACTGAAGCTTTCTTT	CASSSRGDTEAFF
TRBV11-2	-	TRBJ2-1	TRBD2	TGTGCCAGCAGCCCACGACTAGCGGGAGGAGGAAAGAATGAGCAGTTCTTC	CASSPRLAGGGKNEQFF
TRBV6-1	-	TRBJ2-1	-	TGTGCCAGCAGTGAACCCAAAGGGGGGTCCTACAATGAGCAGTTCTTC	CASSEPKGGSYNEQFF
TRBV6-5	-	TRBJ2-2	-	TGTGCCAGCAGTAGGGGGTCAGGGGAGCTGTTTTTT	CASSRGSGELFF
TRBV7-8	-	TRBJ2-7	TRBD1	TGTGCCAGCAGCTTGCAACCGGGACAGGGGCGCGAGCAGTACTTC	CASSLQPGQGREQYF